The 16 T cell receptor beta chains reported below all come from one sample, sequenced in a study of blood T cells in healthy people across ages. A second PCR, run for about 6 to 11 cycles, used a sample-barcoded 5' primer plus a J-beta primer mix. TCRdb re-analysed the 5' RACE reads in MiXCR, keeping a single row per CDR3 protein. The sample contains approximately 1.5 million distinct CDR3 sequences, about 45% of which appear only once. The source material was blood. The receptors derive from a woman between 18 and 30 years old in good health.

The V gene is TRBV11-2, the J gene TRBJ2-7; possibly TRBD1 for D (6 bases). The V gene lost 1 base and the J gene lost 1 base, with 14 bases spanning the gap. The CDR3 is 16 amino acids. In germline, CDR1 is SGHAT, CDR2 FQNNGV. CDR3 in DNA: TGTGCCAGCAGCTTAGGTTTAAGGACAGCGTCCTACGAGCAGTACTTC. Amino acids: CASSLGLRTASYEQYF.

The CDR3 loop is CSAGGGGNKPQHF. The CDR3 DNA reads TGCAGTGCTGGGGGTGGGGGTAATAAGCCCCAGCATTTT. The V and J genes are TRBV20-1 and TRBJ1-5; D is perhaps TRBD1 (5 bases). V was clipped by 5 bases and J by 8 bases, with 16 bases between them. CDR3 length: 13 amino acids. Germline CDR1 is DFQATT and CDR2 is SNEGSKA (reference sequence).

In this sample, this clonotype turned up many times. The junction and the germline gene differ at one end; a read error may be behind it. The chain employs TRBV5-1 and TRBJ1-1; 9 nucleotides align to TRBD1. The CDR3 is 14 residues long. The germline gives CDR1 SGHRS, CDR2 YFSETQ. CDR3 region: CASSPQGAGTEAFF. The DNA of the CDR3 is TGTGCCAGCAGCCCACAGGGGGCCGGCACTGAAGCTTTCTTT.

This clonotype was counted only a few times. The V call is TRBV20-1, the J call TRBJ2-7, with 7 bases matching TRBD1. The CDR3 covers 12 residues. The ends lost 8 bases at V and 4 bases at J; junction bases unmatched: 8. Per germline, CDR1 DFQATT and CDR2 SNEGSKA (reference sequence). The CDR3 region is CSPRDREYEQYF. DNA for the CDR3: TGCAGTCCCCGGGACAGAGAGTACGAGCAGTACTTC.

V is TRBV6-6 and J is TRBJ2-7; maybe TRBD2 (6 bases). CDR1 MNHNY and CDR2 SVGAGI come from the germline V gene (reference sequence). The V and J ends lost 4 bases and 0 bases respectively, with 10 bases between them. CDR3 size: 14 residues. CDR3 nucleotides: TGTGCCAGCAGTTCCTACGGGGGCTCCTACGAGCAGTACTTC. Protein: CASSSYGGSYEQYF.

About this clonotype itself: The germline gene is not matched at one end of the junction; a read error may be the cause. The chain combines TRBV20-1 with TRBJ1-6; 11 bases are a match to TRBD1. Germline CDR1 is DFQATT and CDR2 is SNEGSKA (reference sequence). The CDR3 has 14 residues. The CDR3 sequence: CSAASGTGGSPPHF. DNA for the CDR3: TGCAGTGCAGCGTCCGGGACAGGGGGTTCACCCCCCCACTTT.

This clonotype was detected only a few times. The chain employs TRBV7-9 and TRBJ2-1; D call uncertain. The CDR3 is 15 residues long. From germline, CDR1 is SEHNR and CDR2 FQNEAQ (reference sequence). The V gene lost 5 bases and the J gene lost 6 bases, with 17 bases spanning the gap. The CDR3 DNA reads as TGTGCCAGCAGCGACGGCCTCGCCCCCCGCAATGAGCAGTTCTTC. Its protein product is CASSDGLAPRNEQFF.

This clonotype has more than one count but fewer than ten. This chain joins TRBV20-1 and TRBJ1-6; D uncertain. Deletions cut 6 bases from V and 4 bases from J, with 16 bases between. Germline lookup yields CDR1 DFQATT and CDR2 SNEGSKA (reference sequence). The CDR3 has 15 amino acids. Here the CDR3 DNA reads TGCAGTGCCACGCAAAATCGAAATTATAATTCACCCCTCCACTTT. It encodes CSATQNRNYNSPLHF.

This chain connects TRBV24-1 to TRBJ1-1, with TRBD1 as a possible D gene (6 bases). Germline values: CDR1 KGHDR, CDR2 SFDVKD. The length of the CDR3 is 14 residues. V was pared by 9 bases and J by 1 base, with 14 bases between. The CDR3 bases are TGTGCCACCGTGGGGGGGGCGACGAACACTGAAGCTTTCTTT. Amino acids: CATVGGATNTEAFF.

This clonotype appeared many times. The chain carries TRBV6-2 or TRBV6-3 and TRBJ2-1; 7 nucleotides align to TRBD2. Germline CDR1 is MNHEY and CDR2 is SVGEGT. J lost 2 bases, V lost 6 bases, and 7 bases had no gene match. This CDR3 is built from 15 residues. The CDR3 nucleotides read TGTGCCAGCAGACCAAGCGGGAAAGCCTACAATGAGCAGTTCTTC. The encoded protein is CASRPSGKAYNEQFF.

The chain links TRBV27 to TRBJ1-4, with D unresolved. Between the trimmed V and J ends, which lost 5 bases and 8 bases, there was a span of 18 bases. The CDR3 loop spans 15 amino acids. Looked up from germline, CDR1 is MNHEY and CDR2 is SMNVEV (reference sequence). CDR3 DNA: TGTGCCAGCAGTGGCCGTCGGCTCCCGCCGGAAAAACTGTTTTTT. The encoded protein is CASSGRRLPPEKLFF.

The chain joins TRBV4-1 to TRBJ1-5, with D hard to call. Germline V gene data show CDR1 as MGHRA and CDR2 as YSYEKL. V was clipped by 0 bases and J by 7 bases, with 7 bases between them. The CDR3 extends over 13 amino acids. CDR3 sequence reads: CASSQDVGQPQHF. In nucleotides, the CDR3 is TGCGCCAGCAGCCAAGATGTTGGCCAGCCCCAGCATTTT.

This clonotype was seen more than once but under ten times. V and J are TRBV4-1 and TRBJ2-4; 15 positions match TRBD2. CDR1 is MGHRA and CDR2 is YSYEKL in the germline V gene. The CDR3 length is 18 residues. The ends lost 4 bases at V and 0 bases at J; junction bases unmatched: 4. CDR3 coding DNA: TGCGCCAGCAGCCCCGGACTAGCGGGGGGGCAAGCCAAAAACATTCAGTACTTC. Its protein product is CASSPGLAGGQAKNIQYF.

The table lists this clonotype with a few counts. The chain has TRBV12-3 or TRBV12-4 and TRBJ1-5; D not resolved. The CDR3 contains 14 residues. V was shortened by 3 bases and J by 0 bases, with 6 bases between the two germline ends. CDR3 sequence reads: CASSFGHSNQPQHF. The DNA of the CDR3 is TGTGCCAGCAGTTTTGGTCATAGCAATCAGCCCCAGCATTTT.

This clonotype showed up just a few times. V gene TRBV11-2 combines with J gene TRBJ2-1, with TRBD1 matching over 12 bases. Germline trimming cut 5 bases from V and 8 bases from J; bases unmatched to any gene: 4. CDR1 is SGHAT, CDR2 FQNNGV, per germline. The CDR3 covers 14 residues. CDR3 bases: TGTGCCAGCAGCGGGGACAGGGGGCTCGATGAGCAGTTCTTC. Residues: CASSGDRGLDEQFF.

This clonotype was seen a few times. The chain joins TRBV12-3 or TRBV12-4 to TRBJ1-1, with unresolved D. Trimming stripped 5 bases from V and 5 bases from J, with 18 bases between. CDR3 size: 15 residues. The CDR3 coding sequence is TGTGCCAGCAGTCCGCGGTCGGTAGGTTCGACTGAAGCTTTCTTT. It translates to CASSPRSVGSTEAFF.